The 7 T cell receptor beta chains reported below all come from one sample, sequenced in a study of T cell repertoires in cytomegalovirus infection. These receptors have no known antigen. TCRdb analysed the reads with MiXCR anew, one entry per CDR3 protein. The table has 400,000 to 600,000 distinct CDR3 sequences, about 39% seen once. Here the sequenced sample was cultured PBMCs, taken from culture after CMV antigen stimulation. Receptor source: a human donor in good health (CMV status not recorded). Some clones in this sample may be carry-over from other donors' samples.

This clonotype was detected only a few times. V is TRBV10-3 and J is TRBJ1-5; D is possibly TRBD1 (5 bases). The CDR3 runs 16 residues. V lost 11 bases and J lost 0, with 20 bases in between. CDR1 is ENHRY and CDR2 is SYGVKD in the germline V gene. The CDR3: CADPGGRAYSNQPQHF. CDR3 DNA: TGTGCCGACCCGGGGGGAAGGGCCTATAGCAATCAGCCCCAGCATTTT.

This clonotype was recorded a few times. The chain joins TRBV7-9 to TRBJ1-1; no clear D gene. Germline CDR1 is SEHNR and CDR2 is FQNEAQ (reference sequence). This CDR3 spans 11 amino acids. The V end lost 1 base, the J end lost 6 bases, and 3 bases lay between the germline ends. In nucleotides, the CDR3 is TGTGCCAGCAGCTTAGAGCCTGAAGCTTTCTTT. Translation gives CASSLEPEAFF.

The sample holds a few counts of this clonotype. V and J are TRBV7-9 and TRBJ2-3, with D perhaps matching TRBD2 (6 bases). Germline-derived CDR1 and CDR2 are SEHNR and FQNEAQ (reference sequence). The CDR3 runs to 15 residues. With 5 bases removed from V and 4 bases from J, the gap between germline ends came to 16 bases. The CDR3 loop is CASSPPGLNSDTQYF. The CDR3 DNA is TGTGCCAGCAGCCCTCCGGGACTGAATTCAGATACGCAGTATTTT. Together with reference TRBV7-9 and TRBJ2-3, the CDR3 gives the full variable domain: DTGVSQNPRHKITKRGQNVTFRCDPISEHNRLYWYRQTLGQGPEFLTYFQNEAQLEKSRLLSDRFSAERPKGSFSTLEIQRTEQGDSAMYLCASSPPGLNSDTQYFGPGTRLTVL.

This clonotype was observed a few times. V and J are TRBV7-2 and TRBJ2-5; 16 nucleotides align to TRBD2. The ends lost 0 bases at V and 5 bases at J; junction bases unmatched: 0. Germline-derived CDR1 and CDR2 are SGHTA and FQGNSA. The CDR3 loop spans 16 amino acids. The CDR3 sequence: CASSLAGLAGGETQYF. CDR3 DNA: TGTGCCAGCAGCTTAGCGGGACTAGCGGGGGGGGAGACCCAGTACTTC.

V gene TRBV20-1 combines with J gene TRBJ2-3, with 9 bases that match TRBD2. V lost 1 base to trimming and J lost 2 bases; unmatched junction nucleotides: 10. Germline V gene sequence: CDR1 DFQATT, CDR2 SNEGSKA (reference sequence). The CDR3 sequence is 17 residues long. The CDR3 nucleotides read TGCAGTGCTAGAGTCTCCTCCCGCGGGGGGGCCACAGATACGCAGTATTTT. Its translation is CSARVSSRGGATDTQYF.

This chain uses TRBV19 with TRBJ2-1; the D is unclear. V was shortened by 2 bases and J by 10 bases, with 12 bases between the two germline ends. The CDR3 sequence is 13 residues long. Germline CDR1 and CDR2: LNHDA and SQIVND (reference sequence). CDR3 coding DNA: TGTGCCAGTAGTATATTGAGCTCAGGAGAGCAGTTCTTC. Amino acids: CASSILSSGEQFF.

The V gene is TRBV25-1, the J gene TRBJ1-1, with 8 bases fitting TRBD1. Unmatched junction bases numbered 3, after V lost 4 bases and J lost 8 bases. Germline CDR1 reads MGHDK; CDR2 reads SYGVNS. The CDR3 extends over 12 amino acids. The CDR3: CASSVRDREAFF. CDR3 nucleotide sequence: TGTGCCAGCAGTGTCCGGGACAGGGAAGCTTTCTTT.